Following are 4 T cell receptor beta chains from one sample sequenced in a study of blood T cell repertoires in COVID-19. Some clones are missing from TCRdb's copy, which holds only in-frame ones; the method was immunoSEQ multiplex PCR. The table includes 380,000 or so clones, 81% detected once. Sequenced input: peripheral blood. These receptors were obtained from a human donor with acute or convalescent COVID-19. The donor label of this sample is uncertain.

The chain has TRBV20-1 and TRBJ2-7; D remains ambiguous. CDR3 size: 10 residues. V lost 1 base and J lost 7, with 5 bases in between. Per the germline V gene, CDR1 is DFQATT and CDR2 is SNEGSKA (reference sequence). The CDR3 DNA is TGCAGTGCTAGAGCAATTGAGCAGTACTTC. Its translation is CSARAIEQYF.

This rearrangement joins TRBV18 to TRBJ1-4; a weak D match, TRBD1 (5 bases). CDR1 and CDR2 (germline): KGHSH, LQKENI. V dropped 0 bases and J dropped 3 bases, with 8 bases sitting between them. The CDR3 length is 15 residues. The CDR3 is CASSPPREANEKLFF. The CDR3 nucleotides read TGTGCCAGCTCACCACCCAGGGAGGCTAATGAAAAACTGTTTTTT.

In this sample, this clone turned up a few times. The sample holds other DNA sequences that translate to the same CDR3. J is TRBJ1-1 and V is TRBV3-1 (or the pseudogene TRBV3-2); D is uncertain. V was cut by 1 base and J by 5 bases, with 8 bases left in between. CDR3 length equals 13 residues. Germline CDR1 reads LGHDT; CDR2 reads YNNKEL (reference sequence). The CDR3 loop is CASSQARSTEAFF. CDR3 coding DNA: TGTGCCAGCAGCCAAGCCAGGTCGACTGAAGCTTTCTTT.

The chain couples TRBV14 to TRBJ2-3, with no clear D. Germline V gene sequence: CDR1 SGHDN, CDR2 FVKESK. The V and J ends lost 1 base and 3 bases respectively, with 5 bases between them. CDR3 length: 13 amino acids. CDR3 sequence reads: CASSQGTTDTQYF. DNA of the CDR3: TGTGCCAGCAGCCAAGGCACTACAGATACGCAGTATTTT.